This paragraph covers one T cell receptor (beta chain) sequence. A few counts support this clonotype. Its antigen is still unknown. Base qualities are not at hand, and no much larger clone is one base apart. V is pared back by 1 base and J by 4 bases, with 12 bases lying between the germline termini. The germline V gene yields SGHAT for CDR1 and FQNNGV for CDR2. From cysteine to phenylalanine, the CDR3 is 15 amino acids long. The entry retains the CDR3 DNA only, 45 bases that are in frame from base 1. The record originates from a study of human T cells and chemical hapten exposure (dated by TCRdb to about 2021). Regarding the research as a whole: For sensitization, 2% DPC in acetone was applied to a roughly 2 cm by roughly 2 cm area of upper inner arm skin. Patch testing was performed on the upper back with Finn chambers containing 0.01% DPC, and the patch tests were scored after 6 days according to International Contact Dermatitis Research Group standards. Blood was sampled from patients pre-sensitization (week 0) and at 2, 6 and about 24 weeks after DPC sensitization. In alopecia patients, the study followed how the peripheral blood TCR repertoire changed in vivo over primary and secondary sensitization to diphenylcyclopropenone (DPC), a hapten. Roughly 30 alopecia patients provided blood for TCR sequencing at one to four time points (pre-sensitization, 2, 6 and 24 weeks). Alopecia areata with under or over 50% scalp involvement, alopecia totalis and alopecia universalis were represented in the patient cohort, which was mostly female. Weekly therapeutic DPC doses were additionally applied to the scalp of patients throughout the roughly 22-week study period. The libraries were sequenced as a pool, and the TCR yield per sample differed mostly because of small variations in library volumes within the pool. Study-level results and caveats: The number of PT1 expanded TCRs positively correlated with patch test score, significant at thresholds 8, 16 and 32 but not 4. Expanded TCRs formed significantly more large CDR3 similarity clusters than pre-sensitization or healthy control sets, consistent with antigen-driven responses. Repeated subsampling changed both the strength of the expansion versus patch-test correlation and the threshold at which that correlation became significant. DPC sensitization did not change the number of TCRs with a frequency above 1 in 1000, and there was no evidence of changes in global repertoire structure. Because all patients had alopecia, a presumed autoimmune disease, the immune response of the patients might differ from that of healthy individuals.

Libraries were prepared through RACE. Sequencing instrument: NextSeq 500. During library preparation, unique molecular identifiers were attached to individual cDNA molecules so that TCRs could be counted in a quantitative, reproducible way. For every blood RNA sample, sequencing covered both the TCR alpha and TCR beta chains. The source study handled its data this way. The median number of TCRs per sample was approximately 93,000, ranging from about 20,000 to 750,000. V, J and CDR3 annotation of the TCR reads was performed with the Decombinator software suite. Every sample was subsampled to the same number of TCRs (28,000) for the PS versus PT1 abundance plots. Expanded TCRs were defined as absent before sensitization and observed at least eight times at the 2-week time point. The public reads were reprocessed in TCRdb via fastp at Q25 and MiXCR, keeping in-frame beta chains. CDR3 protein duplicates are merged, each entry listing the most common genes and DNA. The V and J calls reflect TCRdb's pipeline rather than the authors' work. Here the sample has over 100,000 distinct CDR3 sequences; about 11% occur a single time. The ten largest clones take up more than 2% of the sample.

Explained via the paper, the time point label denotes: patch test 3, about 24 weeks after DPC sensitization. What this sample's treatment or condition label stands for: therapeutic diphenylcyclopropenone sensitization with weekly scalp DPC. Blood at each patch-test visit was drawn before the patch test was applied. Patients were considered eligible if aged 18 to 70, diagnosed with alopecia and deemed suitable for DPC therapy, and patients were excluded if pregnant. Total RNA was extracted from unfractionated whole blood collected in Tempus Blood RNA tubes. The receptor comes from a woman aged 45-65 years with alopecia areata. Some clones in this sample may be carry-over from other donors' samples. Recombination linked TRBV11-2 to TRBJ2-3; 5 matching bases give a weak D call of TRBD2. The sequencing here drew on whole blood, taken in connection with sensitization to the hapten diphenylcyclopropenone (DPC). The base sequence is TGTGCCAGCAGCTTAGTGGCTAGCTTCTCAGATACGCAGTATTTT. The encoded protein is CASSLVASFSDTQYF.